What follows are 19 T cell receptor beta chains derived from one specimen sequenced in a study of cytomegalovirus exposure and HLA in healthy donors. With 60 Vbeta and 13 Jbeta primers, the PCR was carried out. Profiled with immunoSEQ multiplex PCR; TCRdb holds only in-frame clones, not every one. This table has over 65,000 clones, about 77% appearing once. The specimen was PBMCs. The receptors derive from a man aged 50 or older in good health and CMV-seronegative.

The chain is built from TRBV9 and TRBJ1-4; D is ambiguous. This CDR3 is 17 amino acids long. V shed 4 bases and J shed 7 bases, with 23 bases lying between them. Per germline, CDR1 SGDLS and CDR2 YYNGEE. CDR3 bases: TGTGCCAGCAGCCCCCAGTTGGGAGTGGGGATGAGTGAAAAACTGTTTTTT. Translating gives CASSPQLGVGMSEKLFF. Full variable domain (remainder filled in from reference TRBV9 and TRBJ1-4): DSGVTQTPKHLITATGQRVTLRCSPRSGDLSVYWYQQSLDQGLQFLIQYYNGEERAKGNILERFSAQQFPDLHSELNLSSLELGDSALYFCASSPQLGVGMSEKLFFGSGTQLSVL.

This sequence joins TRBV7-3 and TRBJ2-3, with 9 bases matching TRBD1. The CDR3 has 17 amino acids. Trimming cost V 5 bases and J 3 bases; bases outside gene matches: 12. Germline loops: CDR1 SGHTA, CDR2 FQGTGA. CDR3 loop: CASSIDRDRVGTDTQYF. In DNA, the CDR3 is TGTGCCAGCAGCATTGACCGGGACAGGGTGGGAACAGATACGCAGTATTTT. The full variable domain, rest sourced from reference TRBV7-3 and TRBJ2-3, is GAGVSQTPSNKVTEKGKYVELRCDPISGHTALYWYRQSLGQGPEFLIYFQGTGAADDSGLPNDRFFAVRPEGSVSTLKIQRTERGDSAVYLCASSIDRDRVGTDTQYFGPGTRLTVL.

CDR3 bases: TGTGCCAGTAGTACTTCCCGACAGGGGTATAATTCACCCCTCCACTTT. It is translated as CASSTSRQGYNSPLHF. J is TRBJ1-6 and V is TRBV19; 8 bases line up with TRBD1. V lost 4 bases to trimming and J lost 4 bases; unmatched junction nucleotides: 6. Germline V CDR1 and CDR2: LNHDA, SQIVND (reference sequence). This CDR3 comprises 16 residues.

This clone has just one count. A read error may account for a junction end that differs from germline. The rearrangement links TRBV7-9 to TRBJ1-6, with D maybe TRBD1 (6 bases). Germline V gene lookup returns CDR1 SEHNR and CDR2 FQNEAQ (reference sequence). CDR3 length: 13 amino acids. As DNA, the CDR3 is TGTTCCAGCAGCTTAAGGGGGAATTCACCCCTCCACTTT. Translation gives CSSSLRGNSPLHF.

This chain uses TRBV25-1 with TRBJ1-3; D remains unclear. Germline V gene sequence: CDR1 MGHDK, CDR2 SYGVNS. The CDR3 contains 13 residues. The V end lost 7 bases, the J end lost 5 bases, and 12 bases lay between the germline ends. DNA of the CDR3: TGTGCCAGCACCCCTATGAACCGAAACACCATATATTTT. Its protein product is CASTPMNRNTIYF.

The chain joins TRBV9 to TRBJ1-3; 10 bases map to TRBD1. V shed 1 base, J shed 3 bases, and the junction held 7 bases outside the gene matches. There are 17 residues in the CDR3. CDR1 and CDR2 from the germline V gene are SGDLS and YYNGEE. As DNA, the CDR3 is TGTGCCAGCAGCGTACCCCCTGACAGGGGGCATGGAAACACCATATATTTT. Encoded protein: CASSVPPDRGHGNTIYF.

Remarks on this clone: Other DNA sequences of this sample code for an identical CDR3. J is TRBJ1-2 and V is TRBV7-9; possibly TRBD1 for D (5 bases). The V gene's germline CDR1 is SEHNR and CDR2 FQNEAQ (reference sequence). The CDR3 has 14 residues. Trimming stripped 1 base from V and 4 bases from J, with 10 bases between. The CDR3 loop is CASSLETAAYGYTF. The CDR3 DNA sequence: TGTGCCAGCAGCTTAGAGACAGCTGCCTATGGCTACACCTTC.

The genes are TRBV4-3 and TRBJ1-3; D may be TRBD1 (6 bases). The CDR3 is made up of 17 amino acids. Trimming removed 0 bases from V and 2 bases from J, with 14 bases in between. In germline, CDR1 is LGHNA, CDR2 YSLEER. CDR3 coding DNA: TGCGCCAGCAGCCAAGATTTTGGGGGGGCAACTGGAAACACCATATATTTT. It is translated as CASSQDFGGATGNTIYF.

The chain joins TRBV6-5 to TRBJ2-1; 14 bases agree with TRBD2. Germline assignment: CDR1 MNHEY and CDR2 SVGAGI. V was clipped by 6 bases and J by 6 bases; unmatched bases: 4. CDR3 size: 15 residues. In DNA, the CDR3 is TGTGCCAGCAGCTCCGGGACTAGCGGGGGCAATGAGCAGTTCTTC. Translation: CASSSGTSGGNEQFF.

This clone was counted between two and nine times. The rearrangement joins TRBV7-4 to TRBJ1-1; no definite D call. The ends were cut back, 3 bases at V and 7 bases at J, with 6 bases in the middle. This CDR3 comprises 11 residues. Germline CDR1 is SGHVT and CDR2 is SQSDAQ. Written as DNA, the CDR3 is TGTGCCAGCAGCTTCGTTAGTGAAGCTTTCTTT. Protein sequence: CASSFVSEAFF.

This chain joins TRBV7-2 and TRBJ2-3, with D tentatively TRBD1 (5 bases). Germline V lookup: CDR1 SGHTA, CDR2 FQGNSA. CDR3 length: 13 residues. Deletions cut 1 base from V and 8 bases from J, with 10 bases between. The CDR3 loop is CASSLDSQGTQYF. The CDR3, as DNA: TGTGCCAGCAGCTTAGACAGTCAGGGTACGCAGTATTTT.

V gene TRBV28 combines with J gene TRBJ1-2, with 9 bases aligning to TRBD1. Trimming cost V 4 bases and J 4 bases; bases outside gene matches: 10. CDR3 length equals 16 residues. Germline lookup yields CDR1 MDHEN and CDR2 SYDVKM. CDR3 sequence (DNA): TGTGCCAGCAGTTCAACCCACAGGGGGCTTGGCTATGGCTACACCTTC. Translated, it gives CASSSTHRGLGYGYTF.

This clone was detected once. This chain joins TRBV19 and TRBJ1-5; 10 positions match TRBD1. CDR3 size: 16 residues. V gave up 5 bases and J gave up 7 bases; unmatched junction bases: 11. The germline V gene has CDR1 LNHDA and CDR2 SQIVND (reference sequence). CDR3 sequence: CASSGRGQGSWQPQHF. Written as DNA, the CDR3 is TGTGCCAGTAGTGGCCGGGGACAGGGGTCCTGGCAGCCCCAGCATTTT.

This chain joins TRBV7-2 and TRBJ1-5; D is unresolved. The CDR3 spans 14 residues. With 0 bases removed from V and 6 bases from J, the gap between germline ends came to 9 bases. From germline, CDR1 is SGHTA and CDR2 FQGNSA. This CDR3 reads CASSLAYGSQPQHF. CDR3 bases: TGTGCCAGCAGCTTAGCTTACGGGAGTCAGCCCCAGCATTTT.

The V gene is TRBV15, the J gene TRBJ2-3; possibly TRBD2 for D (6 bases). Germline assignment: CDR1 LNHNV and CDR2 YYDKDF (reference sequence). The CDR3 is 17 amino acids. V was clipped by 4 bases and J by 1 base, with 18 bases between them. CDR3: CATSTGVTSSRTDTQYF. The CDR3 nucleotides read TGTGCCACCAGCACCGGGGTGACTAGTTCTCGCACAGATACGCAGTATTTT. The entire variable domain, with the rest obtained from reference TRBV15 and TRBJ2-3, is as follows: DAMVIQNPRYQVTQFGKPVTLSCSQTLNHNVMYWYQQKSSQAPKLLFHYYDKDFNNEADTPDNFQSRRPNTSFCFLDIRSPGLGDTAMYLCATSTGVTSSRTDTQYFGPGTRLTVL.

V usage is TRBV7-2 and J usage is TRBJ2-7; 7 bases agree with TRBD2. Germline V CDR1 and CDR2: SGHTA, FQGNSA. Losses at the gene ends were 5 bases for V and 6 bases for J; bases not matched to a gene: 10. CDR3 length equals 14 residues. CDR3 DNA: TGTGCCAGCAGCCTATGGACGGGGGAGGGCGAGCAGTACTTC. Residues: CASSLWTGEGEQYF.

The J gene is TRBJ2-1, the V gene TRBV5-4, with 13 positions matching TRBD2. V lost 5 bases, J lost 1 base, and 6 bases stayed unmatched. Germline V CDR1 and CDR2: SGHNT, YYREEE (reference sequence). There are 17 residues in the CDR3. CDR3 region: CASSHTSGGVSYNEQFF. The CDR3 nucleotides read TGTGCCAGCAGTCATACTAGCGGGGGGGTTTCCTACAATGAGCAGTTCTTC. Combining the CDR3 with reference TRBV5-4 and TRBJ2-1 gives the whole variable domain ETGVTQSPTHLIKTRGQQVTLRCSSQSGHNTVSWYQQALGQGPQFIFQYYREEENGRGNFPPRFSGLQFPNYSSELNVNALELDDSALYLCASSHTSGGVSYNEQFFGPGTRLTVL.

CDR3 protein: CARSGSLNTEAFF. DNA of the CDR3: TGTGCCAGATCCGGGAGTTTGAACACTGAAGCTTTCTTT. The rearrangement links TRBV2 to TRBJ1-1; no clear D gene. This CDR3 has 13 amino acids. Germline V gene lookup returns CDR1 SNHLY and CDR2 FYNNEI. The V and J ends lost 9 bases and 0 bases respectively, with 11 bases between them.

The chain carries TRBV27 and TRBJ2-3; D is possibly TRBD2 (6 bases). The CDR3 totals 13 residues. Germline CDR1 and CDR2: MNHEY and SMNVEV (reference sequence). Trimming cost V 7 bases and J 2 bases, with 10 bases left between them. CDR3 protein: CASKEGITDTQYF. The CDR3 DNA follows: TGTGCCAGCAAGGAGGGGATCACAGATACGCAGTATTTT.